This TCR beta chain was found in a study of blood T cell repertoires in COVID-19. This clone appeared a single time. TCRdb's copy holds only in-frame clones and misses some; the assay was immunoSEQ multiplex PCR. This table has over 25,000 clones, roughly 85% appearing once. V was cut by 2 bases and J by 4 bases, with 16 bases left in between. The CDR3 has 16 residues. The V gene's germline CDR1 is KGHDR and CDR2 SFDVKD. The material sequenced was peripheral blood. The chain couples TRBV24-1 to TRBJ1-2; no clear D gene. The sequence was obtained from a human donor in a cohort sampled during active COVID-19. Here the CDR3 DNA reads TGTGCCACCAGTGATTCGACGCGGGGTCAGACCTATGGCTACACCTTC. This sequence encodes CATSDSTRGQTYGYTF.